The rows below give T cell receptor beta chains drawn from one sample of a study of control samples from healthy donors and cancer patients. Using immunoSEQ multiplex PCR, the repertoire was profiled, and TCRdb retains in-frame clones only, with some absent. The table has over 80,000 clones, roughly 78% seen once; the top ten hold roughly 2%. Sequencing input: blood. The receptor set was obtained from a man aged 55 to 69 in good health. Both conserved end residues are part of each CDR3. The D gene is left open where the match is weak. Some rows have no size entry. The others give once, few or many, or a class for an expanded clone.

TRBV30	-	TRBJ1-5	-	TGTGCCTGGAGTAGGTCAGGGGCAAGGAATCAGCCCCAGCATTTT	CAWSRSGARNQPQHF
TRBV18	-	TRBJ2-7	-	TGTGCCAGCTCACCATCAACCACGGGCACTCTCGGGGACTACGAGCAGTACTTC	CASSPSTTGTLGDYEQYF
TRBV6-6	-	TRBJ1-3	-	TGTGCCAGCAGTTATGGTCAGCCCTCCTCTGGAAACACCATATATTTT	CASSYGQPSSGNTIYF
TRBV27	-	TRBJ2-7	-	TGTGCCAGCAGTTTATCGTGGCGCTACGAGCAGTACTTC	CASSLSWRYEQYF
TRBV5-4	-	TRBJ2-2	-	TGTGCCAGCAGCTTCGAGAGAACGAACACCGGGGAGCTGTTTTTT	CASSFERTNTGELFF
TRBV6-6	-	TRBJ1-3	TRBD1	TGTGCCACCGGGGAACGGGACAGGGGGCGGTACAAGTATTTT	CATGERDRGRYKYF
TRBV9	few	TRBJ2-3	-	TGTGCCAGCAGCGTATTCGGGTCTGGGGGCCACACAGATACGCAGTATTTT	CASSVFGSGGHTDTQYF
TRBV7-3	-	TRBJ1-5	-	TGTGCCAGCAGCTTAGGGGCAGGTCAGCCCCAGCATTTT	CASSLGAGQPQHF
TRBV6-5	-	TRBJ1-5	-	TGTGCCGCACAAGACCGGGGGGCAGCTCAGCCCCAGCATTTT	CAAQDRGAAQPQHF
TRBV7-9	once	TRBJ2-6	-	TGTGCCAGCAGCCGCACATTGGCTGGGGCCAACGTCCTGACTTTC	CASSRTLAGANVLTF
TRBV9	-	TRBJ1-1	TRBD1	TGTGCCAGCAGCGCAGGGGACAGGGGTAGGAACACTGAAGCTTTCTTT	CASSAGDRGRNTEAFF
TRBV7-8	-	TRBJ2-5	-	TGTGCCAGCAGCTTAGCGCGGGACACCCAGAAAGAGACCCAGTACTTC	CASSLARDTQKETQYF
TRBV29-1	-	TRBJ2-7	TRBD1	TGCAGCGTTGATCTTGGACAGGGGTACGAGCAGTACTTC	CSVDLGQGYEQYF
TRBV12-5	-	TRBJ2-1	-	TGTGCTAGTGGTTTGGGACTCTCCTACAATGAGCAGTTCTTC	CASGLGLSYNEQFF
TRBV11-2	-	TRBJ2-5	-	TGTGCCAGCAGCTTAGATGTGATGGGAACGGAGACCCAGTACTTC	CASSLDVMGTETQYF
TRBV7-8	-	TRBJ2-3	TRBD2	TGTGCCAGCAGCCCGATAGCGGGGGGATCCACAGATACGCAGTATTTT	CASSPIAGGSTDTQYF
TRBV27	-	TRBJ1-2	TRBD1	TGTGCCAGCCACAGGGTCGGGACAGCGAACTATGGCTACACCTTC	CASHRVGTANYGYTF
TRBV9	few	TRBJ2-7	-	TGTGCCAGCAGCGCCCAGGGTTACGAGCAGTACTTC	CASSAQGYEQYF
TRBV13	-	TRBJ2-3	-	TGTGCCAGCAGCTTGTCAGATACGCAGTATTTT	CASSLSDTQYF
TRBV7-9	-	TRBJ2-1	TRBD2	TGTGCCAGCAGCTGGCTAGCGGGGGACAATGAGCAGTTCTTC	CASSWLAGDNEQFF
TRBV30	once	TRBJ2-1	-	TGTGCCTGGACTTCGGACACCTACAATGAGCAGTTCTTC	CAWTSDTYNEQFF
TRBV6-5	-	TRBJ2-2	TRBD2	TGTGCCAGCACCCACGGGGGGATGAACACCGGGGAGCTGTTTTTT	CASTHGGMNTGELFF
TRBV5-1	-	TRBJ1-2	-	TGCGCCAGCAGCTTGGGAGCCAGTTACTATGGCTACACCTTC	CASSLGASYYGYTF
TRBV28	once	TRBJ2-7	TRBD1	TGTGCCAGCCGGACAGGCTACGAGCAGTACTTC	CASRTGYEQYF
TRBV30	-	TRBJ2-4	-	TGTGCCTGGAGTAACAGCGCGGGAAACATTCAGTACTTC	CAWSNSAGNIQYF